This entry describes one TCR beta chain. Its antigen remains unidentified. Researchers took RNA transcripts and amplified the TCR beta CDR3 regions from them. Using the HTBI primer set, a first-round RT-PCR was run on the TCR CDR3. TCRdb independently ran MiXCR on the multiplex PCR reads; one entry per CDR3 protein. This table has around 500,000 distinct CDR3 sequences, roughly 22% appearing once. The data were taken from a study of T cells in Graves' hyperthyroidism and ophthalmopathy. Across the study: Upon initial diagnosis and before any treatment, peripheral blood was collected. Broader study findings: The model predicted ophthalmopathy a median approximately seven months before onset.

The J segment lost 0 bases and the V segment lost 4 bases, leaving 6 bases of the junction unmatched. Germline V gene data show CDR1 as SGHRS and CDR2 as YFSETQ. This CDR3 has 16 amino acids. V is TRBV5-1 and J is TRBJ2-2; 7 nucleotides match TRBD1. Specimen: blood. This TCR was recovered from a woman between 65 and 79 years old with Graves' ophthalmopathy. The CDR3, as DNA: TGCGCCAGCAGCGATCGACAGGGACCGAACACCGGGGAGCTGTTTTTT. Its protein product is CASSDRQGPNTGELFF. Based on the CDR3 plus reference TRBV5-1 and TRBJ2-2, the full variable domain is KAGVTQTPRYLIKTRGQQVTLSCSPISGHRSVSWYQQTPGQGLQFLFEYFSETQRNKGNFPGRFSGRQFSNSRSEMNVSTLELGDSALYLCASSDRQGPNTGELFFGEGSRLTVL.